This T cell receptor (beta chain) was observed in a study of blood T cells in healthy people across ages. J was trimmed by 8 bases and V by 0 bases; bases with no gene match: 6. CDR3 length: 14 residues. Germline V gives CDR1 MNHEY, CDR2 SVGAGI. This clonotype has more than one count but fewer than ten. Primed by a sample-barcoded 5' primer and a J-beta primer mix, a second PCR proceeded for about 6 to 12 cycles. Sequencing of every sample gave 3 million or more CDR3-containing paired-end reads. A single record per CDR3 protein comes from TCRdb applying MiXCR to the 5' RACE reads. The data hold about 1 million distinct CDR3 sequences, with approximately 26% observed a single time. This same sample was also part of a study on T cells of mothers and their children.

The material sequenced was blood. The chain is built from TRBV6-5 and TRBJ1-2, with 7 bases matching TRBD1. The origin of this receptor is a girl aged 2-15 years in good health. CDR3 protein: CASSYSTGYGGYTF. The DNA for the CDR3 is TGTGCCAGCAGTTACTCGACAGGGTATGGCGGCTACACCTTC.